The 7 T cell receptor beta chains listed next were all sequenced from one sample in a study of CXCR3-negative and CXCR3-positive naive CD8 T cells. Researchers prepared the TRB cDNA libraries using 5' RACE with UMI labels. TCRdb reprocessed the 5' RACE reads; each CDR3 protein has one entry and no DNA is given. The sample table sets out some 130,000 distinct CDR3 sequences. Sequenced sample: naive CXCR3- CD8+ T cells from blood. Subset: CD45RO-CCR7+CD27+CD95- naive CD8+ T cells lacking CXCR3 (TNR3-). Every receptor here comes from a human donor in good health. Some clones in this sample may be carry-over from other donors' samples.

V is TRBV9 and J is TRBJ1-1; the D call of TRBD1 rests on TCRdb alone, since no DNA is present to check it. In germline, CDR1 is SGDLS, CDR2 YYNGEE. The CDR3 contains 14 residues. CDR3 region: CASSVWAGDPEAFF.

The J gene is TRBJ1-6, the V gene TRBV23-1; the D call of TRBD1 rests on TCRdb alone, since no DNA is present to check it. TRBV23-1 is reported as an ORF; its role is uncertain. The length of the CDR3 is 17 residues. The CDR3 reads CASSQVTRTGFKETLHF.

The chain has TRBV10-3 and TRBJ1-1; the TRBD1 assignment by TCRdb is unverifiable without DNA. Germline CDR1 is ENHRY and CDR2 is SYGVKD. CDR3 length: 12 residues. The CDR3 here is CAITGGNTEAFF.

The chain carries TRBV20-1 and TRBJ2-7. CDR1 DFQATT and CDR2 SNEGSKA come from the germline V gene (reference sequence). The CDR3 runs 15 residues. The CDR3 spells CSARDRDTSSYEQYF.

This chain uses TRBV4-1 with TRBJ2-3. Germline assignment: CDR1 MGHRA and CDR2 YSYEKL. This CDR3 has 14 residues. CDR3 protein: CASSRKGSTDTQYF.

V usage is TRBV11-2 and J usage is TRBJ2-3. CDR3 length equals 12 residues. CDR1 and CDR2 (germline): SGHAT, FQNNGV. This chain's CDR3 is CASSFVRDTQYF.

V and J are TRBV3-1 and TRBJ2-7; with no DNA, the TCRdb D assignment of TRBD1 cannot be verified. CDR1 is LGHDT, CDR2 YNNKEL, per germline (reference sequence). The CDR3 consists of 16 residues. CDR3 amino acids: CASSQVFPGQLYEQYF.